Detailed here is one T cell receptor (beta chain). The antigen is undetermined. Clones were read by immunoSEQ multiplex PCR, and TCRdb kept only the in-frame ones, dropping some. The sample includes approximately 70,000 clones, around 89% seen only once; the top ten take 4% to 5.5%. This entry belongs to a study of T cell responses to AZD1222 COVID-19 vaccine. Findings of the study overall: Nearly half of unique spike-specific TCRs reportedly avoided B.1.351 and B.1.1.7 mutated regions. Donors were mostly white British, more females; clonal diversity possibly underestimated. Scientists sampled the repertoires only once the peak T cell response had passed.

Germline CDR1 is LGHNA and CDR2 is YSLEER. The CDR3 is 14 residues long. V lost 0 bases and J 10 bases, leaving 12 bases between the germline ends. The TCR originated in an adult who received the MenACWY meningococcal vaccine as a control. The specimen was peripheral blood, collected 28 days after the second dose of the MenACWY control vaccine. This chain connects TRBV4-3 to TRBJ1-4; D might be TRBD1 (6 bases). This CDR3 reads CASSQDGQWGKLFF. The CDR3 coding sequence is TGCGCCAGCAGCCAAGATGGACAGTGGGGAAAACTGTTTTTT.